This TCR beta chain comes out of a study of T cells in Graves' hyperthyroidism and ophthalmopathy. Amplified TCR beta CDR3 regions derived from RNA transcripts. With the HTBI primer set, the TCR CDR3 went through a first round of RT-PCR. In TCRdb, the multiplex PCR reads were re-called with MiXCR into one record per CDR3 protein. The data show some 510,000 distinct CDR3 sequences, about a fifth seen once. The sample holds many counts of this clonotype. Patients aged 18 to 65 had newly diagnosed hyperthyroidism lasting under 2 months. Fresh peripheral blood, approximately 10 ml, yielded the PBMCs. The germline V gene has CDR1 SQVTM and CDR2 ANQGSEA. The CDR3 has 12 residues. V was clipped by 1 base and J by 3 bases, with 6 bases between them.

The sequence derives from a man between 18 and 29 years old with Graves' hyperthyroidism. This chain uses TRBV29-1 with TRBJ1-2; D gene unclear. Sequencing was performed on blood. Here the CDR3 reads CSVEAIYYGYTF. DNA of the CDR3: TGCAGCGTTGAAGCCATTTACTATGGCTACACCTTC.